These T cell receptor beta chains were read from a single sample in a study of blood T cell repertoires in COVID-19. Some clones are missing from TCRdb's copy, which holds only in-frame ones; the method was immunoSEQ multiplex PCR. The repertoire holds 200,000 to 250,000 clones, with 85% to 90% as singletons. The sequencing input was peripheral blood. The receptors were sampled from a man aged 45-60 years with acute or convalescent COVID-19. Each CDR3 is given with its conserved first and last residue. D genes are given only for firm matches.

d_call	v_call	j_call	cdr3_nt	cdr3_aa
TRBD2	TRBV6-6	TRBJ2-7	TGTGCCAGCAGCCCGGGGGGCTACGAGCAGTACTTC	CASSPGGYEQYF
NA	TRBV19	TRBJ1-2	TGTGCCAGTAGAGCAACTGGACTGCTAGCTAACTATGGCTACACCTTC	CASRATGLLANYGYTF
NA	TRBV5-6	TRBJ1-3	TGTGCCAGCAGCTTGTTGACACCGAGCTCTGGAAACACCATATATTTT	CASSLLTPSSGNTIYF
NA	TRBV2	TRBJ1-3	TGTGCCATCCTCCTGAGTCGGGACTCTGGAAACACCATATATTTT	CAILLSRDSGNTIYF
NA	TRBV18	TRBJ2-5	TGTGCCAGCTCACCAAATAAAGAGACCCAGTACTTC	CASSPNKETQYF
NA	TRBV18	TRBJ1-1	TGTGCCAGCTCGCCCAACTATATTCAGGGGAACACTGAAGCTTTCTTT	CASSPNYIQGNTEAFF
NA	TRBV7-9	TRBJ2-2	TGTGCCAGCAAATTTTTCGTAACCGGGGAGCTGTTTTTT	CASKFFVTGELFF
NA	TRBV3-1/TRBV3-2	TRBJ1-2	TGTGCCAGCAGCCTAGGGGGATTTAACTATGGCTACACCTTC	CASSLGGFNYGYTF
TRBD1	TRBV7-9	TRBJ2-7	TGTGCCAGCACCTTCGGGGGGACAGGGACCTACGAGCAGTACTTC	CASTFGGTGTYEQYF
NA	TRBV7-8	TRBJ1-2	TGTGCCAGCAGCTTAGGAGCGGCTACCGCGGGCTATGGCTACACCTTC	CASSLGAATAGYGYTF
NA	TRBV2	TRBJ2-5	TGTGCCAGCAGTTTGGCCCTTCAAGAGACCCAGTACTTC	CASSLALQETQYF
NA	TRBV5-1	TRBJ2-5	TGCGCCAGCAGCCCGTGGACTACCGGGGAGACCCAGTACTTC	CASSPWTTGETQYF
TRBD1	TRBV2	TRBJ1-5	TGTGCCAGCAGTAGTGGGACAGGGTGGGCCCAGCATTTT	CASSSGTGWAQHF
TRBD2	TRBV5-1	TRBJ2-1	TGCGCCAGCGGACCGGGGACTAGCCACAATGAGCAGTTCTTC	CASGPGTSHNEQFF
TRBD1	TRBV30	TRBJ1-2	TGTGCCTGGAGTGCCCCCGAGACAGGGACCTATGGCTACACCTTC	CAWSAPETGTYGYTF